One and the same sample provided the 14 T cell receptor beta chains below, sequenced in a study of beta chain features in type 1 diabetes. Study outcomes and limitations: Among patients with Type 1 diabetes, TCRB CDR3s were moderately but significantly shorter in every one of the four CD4+ subsets.

The authors reverse transcribed all of the isolated RNA, so sequencing captured expressed TCRB transcripts. Profiled with immunoSEQ multiplex PCR; TCRdb holds only in-frame clones, not every one. The top ten clones hold 0.015% to 0.017% of a sample with approximately 280,000 clones, 15% of them seen once. No antigen is known for these receptors. The source material was naive CD4+ T cells from blood. These receptors were taken from a man aged 18 to 35 with type 1 diabetes.

The chain combines TRBV5-6 with TRBJ2-7; D is undetermined. The V and J ends lost 2 bases and 0 bases respectively, with 6 bases between them. This CDR3 spans 13 amino acids. The germline gives CDR1 SGHDT, CDR2 YYEEEE. For the CDR3, the DNA is TGTGCCAGCAGCTTTACAGCCTCCTACGAGCAGTACTTC. Encoded protein: CASSFTASYEQYF.

This clone came up a few times. This rearrangement joins TRBV28 to TRBJ2-7, with no clear D. Germline V lookup: CDR1 MDHEN, CDR2 SYDVKM. The CDR3 extends over 14 amino acids. Between the trimmed V and J ends, which lost 6 bases and 4 bases, there was a span of 16 bases. The CDR3 DNA is TGTGCCAGCAGGCCGGCGGCAAAGGTATACGAGCAGTACTTC. Encoded protein: CASRPAAKVYEQYF.

V usage is TRBV19 and J usage is TRBJ1-5; D remains unclear. This CDR3 contains 13 residues. V shed 3 bases and J shed 6 bases, with 9 bases lying between them. Germline values: CDR1 LNHDA, CDR2 SQIVND (reference sequence). CDR3 DNA: TGTGCCAGTAGTATTTCGGGTCCTCAGCCCCAGCATTTT. Protein product: CASSISGPQPQHF.

The rearrangement uses TRBV6-4 and TRBJ2-5, with 9 bases fitting TRBD2. CDR3 size: 14 residues. V shed 3 bases, J shed 7 bases, and the junction held 6 bases outside the gene matches. CDR1 MRHNA and CDR2 SNTAGT come from the germline V gene. CDR3 region: CASSESSGAGTQYF. DNA of the CDR3: TGTGCCAGCAGTGAGTCTAGCGGGGCGGGGACCCAGTACTTC.

This clone was counted only a few times. The chain recombines TRBV7-2 with TRBJ2-1, with 11 bases lining up with TRBD2. There are 15 residues in the CDR3. The V segment lost 6 bases and the J segment 2 bases; nucleotides outside the gene matches: 3. CDR1 and CDR2 from the germline V gene are SGHTA and FQGNSA. CDR3 bases: TGTGCCAGCAGTCGTAGCGGGGGGGCCTACAATGAGCAGTTCTTC. Its translation: CASSRSGGAYNEQFF.

This clone turned up a few times. The V gene is TRBV2, the J gene TRBJ1-1, with D uncertain. The CDR3 is 13 amino acids. Trimming cost V 7 bases and J 1 base, with 10 bases left between them. Germline V gives CDR1 SNHLY, CDR2 FYNNEI. CDR3 in DNA: TGTGCCAGCAACCCAGAAAAGAACACTGAAGCTTTCTTT. Translated: CASNPEKNTEAFF.

The chain links TRBV4-1 to TRBJ2-3, with D unresolved. In germline, CDR1 is MGHRA, CDR2 YSYEKL. V was clipped by 1 base and J by 1 base, with 18 bases between them. The CDR3 is 18 amino acids. CDR3 sequence: CASSQGIRGVIGTDTQYF. Written as DNA, the CDR3 is TGCGCCAGCAGCCAAGGGATCAGAGGCGTGATCGGCACAGATACGCAGTATTTT.

This clone has just a few counts. The chain couples TRBV6-5 to TRBJ2-5, with 7 bases fitting TRBD1. The CDR3 totals 13 residues. The J segment lost 5 bases and the V segment lost 6 bases, leaving 6 bases of the junction unmatched. Germline V lookup: CDR1 MNHEY, CDR2 SVGAGI. CDR3 in amino acids: CASSQGTAETQYF. The CDR3 region has the DNA TGTGCCAGCAGCCAAGGGACAGCTGAGACCCAGTACTTC.

V usage is TRBV5-1 and J usage is TRBJ2-3; 7 bases fit TRBD1. The CDR3 covers 13 residues. The junction had 5 bases not matched to a gene; V was cut back by 2 bases and J by 8 bases. Germline assignment: CDR1 SGHRS and CDR2 YFSETQ. CDR3 sequence reads: CASSLGPGGTQYF. In DNA, the CDR3 is TGCGCCAGCAGCTTAGGACCAGGGGGTACGCAGTATTTT.

The sample holds a few counts of this clone. The rearrangement links TRBV21-1 to TRBJ1-1. TRBV21-1 is an annotated pseudogene. The CDR3 contains 16 residues. The CDR3 loop is CASSKVTDLENTEAFF. The CDR3 DNA reads as TGTGCCAGCAGCAAAGTGACGGACTTAGAGAACACTGAAGCTTTCTTT.

This clone was observed once. The chain recombines TRBV5-4 with TRBJ2-2, with 9 positions matching TRBD2. Germline V gene data show CDR1 as SGHNT and CDR2 as YYREEE (reference sequence). The CDR3 extends over 15 amino acids. With 4 bases clipped from V and 3 bases from J, the junction kept 4 bases outside the gene matches. CDR3: CASSPSGGYTGELFF. In DNA, the CDR3 is TGTGCCAGCAGCCCAAGCGGGGGGTACACCGGGGAGCTGTTTTTT.

This clone was seen a handful of times. This chain joins TRBV6-5 and TRBJ2-7; D may be TRBD1 (5 bases). This CDR3 is 14 amino acids long. V was pared by 4 bases and J by 7 bases, with 17 bases between. Germline assignment: CDR1 MNHEY and CDR2 SVGAGI. Here the CDR3 DNA reads TGTGCCAGCAGTTCAGGGCTGCGTGTGCGGGAGCAGTACTTC. This sequence encodes CASSSGLRVREQYF.

The chain joins TRBV30 to TRBJ2-7; unclear D gene. The CDR3 is 12 residues long. The V end was cut by 0 bases, the J end by 6 bases, with 9 bases between. Germline lookup yields CDR1 GTSNPN and CDR2 SVGIG (reference sequence). For the CDR3, the DNA is TGTGCCTGGAGTGTACTCACTCGCGAGCAGTACTTC. Encoded protein: CAWSVLTREQYF.

V and J are TRBV20-1 and TRBJ2-5; 7 positions agree with TRBD2. Losses at the gene ends were 5 bases for V and 4 bases for J; bases not matched to a gene: 1. This CDR3 contains 11 residues. Germline V gives CDR1 DFQATT, CDR2 SNEGSKA (reference sequence). CDR3 in DNA: TGCAGTGCTGCTAGCGGAGAGACCCAGTACTTC. It specifies CSAASGETQYF.